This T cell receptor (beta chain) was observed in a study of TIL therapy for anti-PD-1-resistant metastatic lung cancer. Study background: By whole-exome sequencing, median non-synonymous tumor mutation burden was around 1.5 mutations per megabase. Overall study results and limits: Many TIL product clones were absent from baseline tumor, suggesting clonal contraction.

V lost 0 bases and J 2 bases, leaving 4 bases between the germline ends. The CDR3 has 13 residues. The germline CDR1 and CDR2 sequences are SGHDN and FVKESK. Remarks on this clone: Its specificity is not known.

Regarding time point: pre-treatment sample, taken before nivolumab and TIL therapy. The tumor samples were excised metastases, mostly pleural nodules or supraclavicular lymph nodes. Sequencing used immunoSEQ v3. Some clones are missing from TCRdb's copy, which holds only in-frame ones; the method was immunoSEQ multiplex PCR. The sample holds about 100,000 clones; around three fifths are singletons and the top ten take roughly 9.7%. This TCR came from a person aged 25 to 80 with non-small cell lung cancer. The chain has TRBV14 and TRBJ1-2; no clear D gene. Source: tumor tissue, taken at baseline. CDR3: CASSQEQNYGYTF. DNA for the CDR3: TGTGCCAGCAGCCAAGAACAGAACTATGGCTACACCTTC. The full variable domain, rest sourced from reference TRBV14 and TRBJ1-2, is EAGVTQFPSHSVIEKGQTVTLRCDPISGHDNLYWYRRVMGKEIKFLLHFVKESKQDESGMPNNRFLAERTGGTYSTLKVQPAELEDSGVYFCASSQEQNYGYTFGSGTRLTVV.